The next 20 T cell receptor beta chains were all read from a single sample in a study of CD8+CD57+ T cells in acquired aplastic anemia. Previously, flow cytometry had revealed CD8+CD57+ cell expansion in the patients chosen for sequencing. TCR beta VDJ and CDR3 were profiled, and genomic DNA was the template. MiXCR, run by TCRdb on the reads, gives a single entry per CDR3 protein. In the table there are 150,000 to 200,000 distinct CDR3 sequences, 45% to 55% of which are singletons. The sequenced sample was sorted CD4+, CD8+, or CD8+CD57+ T cells (not recorded which) from PBMCs. The receptors come from a human donor with aplastic anemia.

In this sample, this clonotype turned up a few times. The chain combines TRBV4-2 with TRBJ1-2; D gene unclear. The CDR3 has 15 residues. Trimming cost V 0 bases and J 5 bases, with 13 bases left between them. Germline V CDR1 and CDR2: LGHNA, YNFKEQ. The CDR3 here is CASSQDGSRGYGYTF. The CDR3 DNA reads as TGTGCCAGCAGCCAAGATGGGTCACGGGGATATGGCTACACCTTC.

By share, this clonotype ranks as medium-sized (0.01 to 0.1%). This CDR3 reads CAVTGTDGNSPLHF. CDR3 nucleotides: TGTGCCGTTACCGGGACCGATGGGAATTCACCCCTCCACTTT. The gene calls are TRBV10-3 and TRBJ1-6, with D perhaps TRBD1 (5 bases). The germline V and J ends were trimmed by 11 bases and 7 bases, with 18 bases remaining between them. In germline, CDR1 is ENHRY, CDR2 SYGVKD. The CDR3 has 14 amino acids.

This clonotype was seen only a few times. The rearrangement uses TRBV11-2 and TRBJ2-7; TRBD2 might be the D (5 bases). Germline CDR1 and CDR2: SGHAT and FQNNGV. The CDR3 totals 14 residues. V was pared by 1 base and J by 6 bases, with 13 bases between. CDR3 DNA: TGTGCCAGCAGCTTAGGTCTTCTAGGGAGCGAGCAGTACTTC. This translates into CASSLGLLGSEQYF.

The rearrangement uses TRBV20-1 and TRBJ2-7; tentative D call: TRBD1 (5 bases). The germline gives CDR1 DFQATT, CDR2 SNEGSKA (reference sequence). The germline V and J ends were trimmed by 2 bases and 6 bases, with 14 bases remaining between them. The CDR3 extends over 13 amino acids. CDR3 DNA sequence: TGCAGTGCTAGACCCCCCCAGGGTCGCGAGCAGTACTTC. Translation: CSARPPQGREQYF.

The sample holds many counts of this clonotype. The chain uses TRBV12-3 or TRBV12-4 and TRBJ2-1; D is perhaps TRBD1 (6 bases). The CDR3 runs to 13 residues. Trimming took off 5 bases at V and 12 bases at J, with 17 bases between the two ends. As DNA, the CDR3 is TGTGCCAGCAGTCTTCAGCCGCGAGGGGGGCAGTTCTTC. Translated: CASSLQPRGGQFF.

In this sample, this clonotype turned up many times. This chain uses TRBV20-1 with TRBJ2-1; the match to TRBD1 covers 11 bases. CDR3 length: 15 amino acids. J gave up 5 bases and V 4 bases, and 7 bases lay outside the gene matches. Germline lookup yields CDR1 DFQATT and CDR2 SNEGSKA (reference sequence). CDR3 sequence reads: CSATSGQGADNEQFF. The CDR3 bases are TGCAGTGCTACCTCCGGACAGGGGGCCGACAATGAGCAGTTCTTC.

The chain employs TRBV9 and TRBJ1-1, with TRBD1 as a possible D gene (6 bases). This CDR3 comprises 16 residues. V was clipped by 3 bases and J by 3 bases, with 18 bases between them. Germline CDR1 is SGDLS and CDR2 is YYNGEE. The CDR3 DNA reads as TGTGCCAGCAGCGACCTCAAAACAGGGAGGGACACTGAAGCTTTCTTT. Its translation: CASSDLKTGRDTEAFF.

Comment on this clonotype: The junction shows a germline mismatch at one end, possibly a read error. The gene calls are TRBV7-7 and TRBJ2-3; no reliable D call. There are 12 residues in the CDR3. Germline CDR1 SSHAT, CDR2 FNYEAQ (reference sequence). The CDR3 sequence: CASSPGRTTQYF. The CDR3 region has the DNA TGTGCTAGCAGCCCCGGACGGACTACGCAGTATTTT.

The chain uses TRBV5-1 and TRBJ2-7; 8 nucleotides agree with TRBD1. CDR3 length: 13 residues. With V trimmed by 4 bases and J by 6 bases, 6 bases remained unmatched. Per the germline V gene, CDR1 is SGHRS and CDR2 is YFSETQ. The CDR3 DNA sequence: TGCGCCAGCAGCCAGAGGACAGGGTCCGAGCAGTACTTC. Its protein product is CASSQRTGSEQYF.

This clonotype was seen at least ten times. V and J are TRBV4-2 and TRBJ1-2; unclear D gene. The germline V gene has CDR1 LGHNA and CDR2 YNFKEQ. The V end lost 0 bases, the J end lost 6 bases, and 8 bases lay between the germline ends. The CDR3 has 13 amino acids. The CDR3 protein is CASSQDTGDGYTF. In nucleotides, the CDR3 is TGTGCCAGCAGCCAAGATACCGGGGATGGCTACACCTTC.

About this clonotype: An end of the junction does not agree with germline; a read error may underlie this. The rearrangement joins TRBV29-1 to TRBJ1-2, with D perhaps TRBD1 (6 bases). CDR1 and CDR2 (germline): SQVTM, ANQGSEA. CDR3 length equals 12 residues. The CDR3 sequence is CSVGGQQYGYVF. CDR3 sequence (DNA): TGCAGCGTTGGAGGACAGCAGTATGGCTACGTCTTC.

Comments on this clonotype: Since a much larger clone is just one base distant, this may be a read error. This sequence joins TRBV20-1 and TRBJ2-3; 8 bases line up with TRBD2. The CDR3 contains 20 residues. The germline V gene encodes CDR1 DFQATT and CDR2 SNEGSKA (reference sequence). The junction had 20 bases not matched to a gene; V was cut back by 3 bases and J by 0 bases. CDR3 residues: CSAREHRGLVGGISTDTQYF. The CDR3 DNA is TGCAGTGCTAGGGAGCATCGGGGACTAGTGGGGGGGATCAGCACAGATACGCAGTATTTT.

This clonotype occurred many times. The rearrangement links TRBV6-5 to TRBJ2-1; 7 bases line up with TRBD2. Per germline, CDR1 MNHEY and CDR2 SVGAGI. Trimming cost V 3 bases and J 14 bases; bases outside gene matches: 4. This CDR3 has 11 residues. The DNA of the CDR3 is TGTGCCAGCAGTTATGGCGGGGGAAAGTTCTTC. This gives the protein CASSYGGGKFF.

The chain is built from TRBV5-3 and TRBJ1-2; no clear D. TRBV5-3 is recorded as an ORF, its role being uncertain. The length of the CDR3 is 9 residues. With 8 bases removed from V and 12 bases from J, the gap between germline ends came to 11 bases. CDR3 sequence: CASTGSDTF. The CDR3 coding sequence is TGTGCCAGCACCGGGAGCGACACCTTC.

The chain links TRBV11-1 to TRBJ1-1; D gene uncertain. The CDR3 runs to 15 residues. Germline CDR1 reads SGHAT; CDR2 reads FQDESV (reference sequence). V was clipped by 4 bases and J by 1 base, with 13 bases between them. The CDR3 sequence is CASSSQSGGNTEAFF. In nucleotides, the CDR3 is TGTGCCAGCAGCTCCCAGTCTGGAGGGAACACTGAAGCTTTCTTT.

This clonotype was recorded at least ten times. The J gene is TRBJ1-1, the V gene TRBV6-5; D uncertain. Trimming removed 4 bases at V and 1 base at J, with 7 bases between. The CDR3 is 13 amino acids. Per germline, CDR1 MNHEY and CDR2 SVGAGI. CDR3 protein: CASSFLPNTEAFF. CDR3 bases: TGTGCCAGCAGTTTTCTCCCGAACACTGAAGCTTTCTTT.

The V call is TRBV18, the J call TRBJ1-5; TRBD1 is a possible D gene (5 bases). The CDR3 is 15 residues long. The germline V gene has CDR1 KGHSH and CDR2 LQKENI. V lost 3 bases and J lost 0, with 9 bases in between. In DNA form, the CDR3 reads TGTGCCAGCTCACCCGGACAAACTAGCAATCAGCCCCAGCATTTT. Translated, it gives CASSPGQTSNQPQHF.

V is TRBV28 and J is TRBJ1-4; D not certain. The CDR3 is made up of 14 amino acids. CDR1 MDHEN and CDR2 SYDVKM come from the germline V gene. V shed 2 bases and J shed 8 bases, with 12 bases lying between them. The CDR3 protein is CASSLRAGQEKLFF. The CDR3 DNA is TGTGCCAGCAGTTTAAGGGCAGGTCAGGAAAAACTGTTTTTT.

The chain links TRBV15 to TRBJ1-5, with D possibly TRBD1 on 5 matching bases. Per the germline V gene, CDR1 is LNHNV and CDR2 is YYDKDF (reference sequence). The germline V and J ends were trimmed by 2 bases and 7 bases, with 15 bases remaining between them. This CDR3 has 15 amino acids. The CDR3 nucleotides read TGTGCCACCAGCAGATTCGGAGGGGCCAGACAGCCCCAGCATTTT. Translating it yields CATSRFGGARQPQHF.

This clonotype was observed at least ten times. The rearrangement joins TRBV14 to TRBJ1-2; D uncertain. V was pared by 4 bases and J by 4 bases, with 16 bases between. The CDR3 length is 15 residues. The germline V gene encodes CDR1 SGHDN and CDR2 FVKESK. CDR3 protein: CASSPLARSSYGYTF. Here the CDR3 DNA reads TGTGCCAGCAGCCCACTAGCCCGCTCTTCCTATGGCTACACCTTC.